This T cell receptor (beta chain) was observed in a study of radiation and T cells in renal cell carcinoma. Study outcomes and limitations: In blood, top tumor clones expanded by 2 weeks, shrinking by 4.

This clone occurred a few times. The antigen is unknown. Germline assignment: CDR1 SGHRS and CDR2 YFSETQ. Trimming took off 3 bases at V and 1 base at J, with 7 bases between the two ends. The CDR3 extends over 14 amino acids. Time point: blood 4 weeks post-SBRT, at nephrectomy. Treatment described: 15 Gy SBRT to primary tumor, nephrectomy 4 weeks later. Radiation-treated patients gave blood at baseline, week 2 and week 4. The patient's renal cell carcinoma had clear cell pathology. The assay was immunoSEQ multiplex PCR, and TCRdb's table has in-frame clones only and misses some. This table holds 40,000 to 50,000 clones, roughly 80% found once.

The V call is TRBV5-1, the J call TRBJ1-4; the D gene is possibly TRBD1 (5 bases). The clonotype originates from a woman in her 70s with renal cell carcinoma. The sample in question was blood, obtained from a patient whose treatment included radiotherapy and nephrectomy. In DNA, the CDR3 is TGCGCCAGCAGCTACGGACAAACTAATGAAAAACTGTTTTTT. Protein sequence: CASSYGQTNEKLFF.